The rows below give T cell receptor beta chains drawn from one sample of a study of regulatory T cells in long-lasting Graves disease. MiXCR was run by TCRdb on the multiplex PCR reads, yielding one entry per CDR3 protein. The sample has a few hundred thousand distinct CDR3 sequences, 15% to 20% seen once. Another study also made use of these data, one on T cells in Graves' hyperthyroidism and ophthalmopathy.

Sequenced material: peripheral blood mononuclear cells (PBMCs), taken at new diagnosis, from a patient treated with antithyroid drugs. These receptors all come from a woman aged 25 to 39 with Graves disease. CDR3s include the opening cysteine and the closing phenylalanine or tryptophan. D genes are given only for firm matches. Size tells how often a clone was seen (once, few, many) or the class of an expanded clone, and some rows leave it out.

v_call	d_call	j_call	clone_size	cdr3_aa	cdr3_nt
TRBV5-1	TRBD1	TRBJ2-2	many	CASSLGRGISTGELFF	TGCGCCAGCAGCTTGGGCAGGGGGATAAGTACCGGGGAGCTGTTTTTT
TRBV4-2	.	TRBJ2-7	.	CDSSQDKGVRGYEQYF	TGTGACAGCAGCCAAGATAAAGGTGTCAGGGGCTACGAGCAGTACTTC
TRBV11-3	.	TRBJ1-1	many	CASSPSQGEGAFF	TGTGCCAGCAGCCCTTCGCAGGGCGAGGGAGCTTTCTTT
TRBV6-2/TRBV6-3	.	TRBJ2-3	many	CASSYGGTDTQYF	TGTGCCAGCAGTTACGGCGGCACAGATACGCAGTATTTT
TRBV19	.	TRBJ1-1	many	CASSESQAEAFF	TGTGCCAGTAGTGAGTCTCAGGCTGAAGCTTTCTTT
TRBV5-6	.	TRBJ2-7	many	CASSRGYGGSYEQYF	TGTGCCAGCAGTCGGGGCTACGGAGGATCCTACGAGCAGTACTTC
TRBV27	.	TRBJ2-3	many	CASTSASPTDTQYF	TGTGCCAGCACTAGTGCTTCTCCCACAGATACGCAGTATTTT
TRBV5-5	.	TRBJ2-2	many	CASSLGPTTNTGELFF	TGTGCCAGCAGCTTGGGGCCGACGACGAACACCGGGGAGCTGTTTTTT
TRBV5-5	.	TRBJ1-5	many	CASSFRLSNQPQHF	TGTGCCAGCAGCTTTAGACTGAGCAATCAGCCCCAGCATTTT
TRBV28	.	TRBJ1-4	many	CASSLFTGSSGGKLFF	TGTGCCAGCAGTTTGTTCACAGGGAGCTCGGGCGGAAAACTGTTTTTT
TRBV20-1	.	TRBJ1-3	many	CSARRADAGNTIYF	TGCAGTGCTAGGCGGGCAGACGCTGGAAACACCATATATTTT
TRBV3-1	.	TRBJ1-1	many	CASSQDYGEAFF	TGTGCCAGCAGCCAAGACTATGGGGAAGCTTTCTTT
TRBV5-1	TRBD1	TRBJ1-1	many	CASSAGTGKDTEAFF	TGCGCCAGCAGCGCCGGGACAGGGAAGGACACTGAAGCTTTCTTT
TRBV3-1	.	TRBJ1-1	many	CASSQATEAFF	TGTGCCAGCAGCCAAGCCACTGAAGCTTTCTTT
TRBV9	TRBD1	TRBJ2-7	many	CASSVADREWYEQYF	TGTGCCAGCAGCGTAGCGGACAGGGAATGGTATGAGCAGTACTTC
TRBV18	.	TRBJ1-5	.	CASSLQQGVGLPQHF	TGTGCCAGCTCACTACAGCAGGGCGTTGGTCTGCCCCAGCATTTT
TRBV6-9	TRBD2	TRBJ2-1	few	CASSYWEGGGNEQFF	TGTGCCAGCAGTTACTGGGAGGGCGGGGGGAATGAGCAGTTCTTC
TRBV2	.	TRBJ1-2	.	CASRGNGYTF	TGTGCCAGCCGGGGGAACGGCTACACCTTC
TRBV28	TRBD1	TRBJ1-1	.	CTTGAPTEAFF	TGTACAACAGGGGCCCCAACTGAAGCTTTCTTT
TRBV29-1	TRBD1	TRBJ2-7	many	CSVGRQGYEQYF	TGCAGCGTTGGTCGACAGGGATACGAGCAGTACTTC
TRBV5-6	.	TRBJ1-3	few	CASSLRTSGNTIYF	TGTGCCAGCAGCCTCCGGACGTCTGGAAACACCATATATTTT
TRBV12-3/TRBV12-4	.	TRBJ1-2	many	CASSFGGNGYTF	TGTGCCAGCAGTTTCGGCGGAAATGGCTACACCTTC
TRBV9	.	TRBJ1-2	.	CASSVVAGRGYTF	TGTGCCAGCAGCGTAGTGGCCGGCAGGGGCTACACCTTC
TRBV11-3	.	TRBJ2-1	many	CASSLGGGAYNEQFF	TGTGCCAGCAGCTTAGGTGGGGGGGCGTACAATGAGCAGTTCTTC
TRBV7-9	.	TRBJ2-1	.	CASSLRGVPVPDEQFF	TGTGCCAGCAGCTTAAGGGGGGTACCAGTGCCCGATGAGCAGTTCTTC
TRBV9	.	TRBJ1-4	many	CASSATTRGEKLFF	TGTGCCAGCAGCGCGACCACGAGGGGCGAAAAACTGTTTTTT
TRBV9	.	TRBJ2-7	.	CASSVGGGDHEQYF	TGTGCCAGCAGCGTAGGAGGAGGGGACCACGAGCAGTACTTC
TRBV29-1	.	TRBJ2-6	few	CSVRISGANVLTF	TGCAGCGTACGGATCTCTGGGGCCAACGTCCTGACTTTC
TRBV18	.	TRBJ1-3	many	CASSPVDTIYF	TGTGCCAGCTCACCTGTGGACACCATATATTTT
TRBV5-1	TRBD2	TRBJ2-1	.	CASSAGTSGGASGEQFF	TGCGCCAGCAGCGCGGGGACTAGCGGGGGGGCTTCTGGTGAGCAGTTCTTC
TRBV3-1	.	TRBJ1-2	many	CASSLDLAYGYTF	TGTGCCAGCAGCCTAGACTTAGCCTATGGCTACACCTTC
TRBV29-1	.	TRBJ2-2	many	CSVDMERGTGELFF	TGCAGCGTTGATATGGAAAGGGGAACCGGGGAGCTGTTTTTT